This TCR beta chain was found in a study of shared clonotypes between healthy human individuals. This clone was seen a handful of times. Antigen unknown. Partitioning of CD4+ cells yielded a CD45RA+ naive subset and a CD45RA-negative memory subset. CDR1 SGHTA and CDR2 FQGNSA come from the germline V gene. CDR3 size: 11 residues. V lost 6 bases and J lost 2, with 4 bases in between. Study-wide results and limits: Large depth notwithstanding, sorted-subset sequencing proved incomplete by rarefaction.

The run depth of the assay was deep. Each replicate PCR on the sorted subsets used 150 to 200 ng DNA (around 30,000 T cell genomes). This table comes from immunoSEQ multiplex PCR, and its TCRdb copy is limited to in-frame clones, with some not included. The sample lists about 2.3 million clones, approximately 93% seen once, with about 0.41% in the top ten. Material: naive CD4+ T cells from PBMCs. Subset meaning: CD45RA+ positively selected. The rearrangement uses TRBV7-2 and TRBJ1-1; D not resolved. This receptor was taken from a young man in good health. Some clones in this sample may be carry-over from other donors' samples. The CDR3 here is CASRPNTEAFF. The CDR3 DNA follows: TGTGCCAGCAGGCCAAACACTGAAGCTTTCTTT.